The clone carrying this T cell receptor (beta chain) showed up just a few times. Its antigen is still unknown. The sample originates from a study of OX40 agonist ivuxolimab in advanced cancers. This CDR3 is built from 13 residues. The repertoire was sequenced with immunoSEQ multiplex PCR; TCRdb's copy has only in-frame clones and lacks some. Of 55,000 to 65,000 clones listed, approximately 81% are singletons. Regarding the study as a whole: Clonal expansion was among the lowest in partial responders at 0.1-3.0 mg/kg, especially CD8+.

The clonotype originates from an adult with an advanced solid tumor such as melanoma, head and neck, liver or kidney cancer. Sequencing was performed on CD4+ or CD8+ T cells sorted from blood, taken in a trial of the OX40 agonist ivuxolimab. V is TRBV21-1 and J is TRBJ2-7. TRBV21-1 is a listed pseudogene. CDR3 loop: CASSKKRHYEQYF. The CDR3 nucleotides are TGTGCCAGCAGCAAAAAAAGGCACTACGAGCAGTACTTC.